This is a list of T cell receptor beta chains from one sample in a study of CD8 T cells in ankylosing spondylitis. Via MiXCR, TCRdb re-called the 5' RACE reads, giving one row per CDR3 protein. The table has fewer than 400,000 distinct CDR3 sequences, about 15% seen once. The sample was blood, either unsorted or a sorted T cell fraction (not recorded which). The receptors were sampled from a male donor with ankylosing spondylitis or in good health (not recorded which). CDR3s include the opening cysteine and the closing phenylalanine or tryptophan. D genes are given only for firm matches. Part of the rows lack a size; the others show once, few, many or a class for expanded clones.

TRBV3-1,.,TRBJ2-1,once,CASSQVRNEQFF,TGTGCCAGCAGCCAAGTACGGAATGAGCAGTTCTTC
TRBV10-3,.,TRBJ2-5,many,CAISSPGVQETQYF,TGTGCCATCAGTTCGCCAGGGGTTCAAGAGACCCAGTACTTC
TRBV5-8,.,TRBJ1-1,few,CASSHRTRRTFF,TGTGCCAGCAGCCACCGGACTAGGAGGACTTTCTTT
TRBV11-1,TRBD2,TRBJ2-1,.,CASSLEGTTSYNEQFF,TGTGCCAGCAGCTTAGAAGGGACTACCTCCTACAATGAGCAGTTCTTC
TRBV18,TRBD1,TRBJ1-1,.,CASSLQQGLNTEAFF,TGTGCCAGCTCGTTGCAACAGGGGCTAAACACTGAAGCTTTCTTT
TRBV20-1,TRBD2,TRBJ2-7,few,CSARAPSGGTYEQYF,TGCAGTGCTAGAGCCCCGAGCGGGGGGACCTACGAGCAGTACTTC
TRBV5-1,.,TRBJ2-1,few,CASSFDRGGTLNEQFF,TGCGCCAGCAGCTTTGACCGGGGTGGGACCCTCAATGAGCAGTTCTTC
TRBV12-3/TRBV12-4,.,TRBJ2-6,.,CASRTQGTSGANVLTF,TGTGCCAGCAGGACTCAAGGGACCTCTGGGGCCAACGTCCTGACTTTC
TRBV7-9,.,TRBJ2-7,.,CASSFRGTSSYEQYF,TGTGCCAGCAGCTTTCGAGGGACAAGCTCCTACGAGCAGTACTTC
TRBV12-3/TRBV12-4,.,TRBJ2-1,few,CASSKRGTGLGEQFF,TGTGCCAGCAGTAAGAGAGGGACGGGGCTAGGTGAGCAGTTCTTC
TRBV4-1,.,TRBJ2-3,.,CASSQIQGGLSDTDTQYF,TGCGCCAGCAGCCAAATTCAAGGGGGGCTTTCGGACACAGATACGCAGTATTTT
TRBV30,.,TRBJ1-1,few,CAWIFGEAFF,TGTGCCTGGATTTTCGGGGAAGCTTTCTTT
TRBV10-3,.,TRBJ1-4,few,CAISERAAGGGNEKLFF,TGTGCCATCAGTGAGAGGGCCGCGGGAGGCGGTAATGAAAAACTGTTTTTT
TRBV5-1,.,TRBJ1-6,.,CASSYAGEYSPLHF,TGCGCCAGCAGCTATGCAGGGGAATACTCACCCCTCCACTTT
TRBV29-1,.,TRBJ2-1,.,CSVGGSYNEQFF,TGCAGCGTTGGGGGCTCCTACAATGAGCAGTTCTTC
TRBV5-1,TRBD1,TRBJ1-1,.,CASSYDRGSWAFF,TGCGCCAGCAGCTATGACAGGGGATCGTGGGCTTTCTTT
TRBV5-1,TRBD1,TRBJ1-1,.,CASSPGQAEDRAFF,TGCGCCAGCAGCCCGGGACAGGCCGAGGATCGAGCTTTCTTT
TRBV5-6,TRBD2,TRBJ2-1,few,CASAPGTRIYNEQFF,TGTGCCAGCGCCCCTGGGACTAGGATCTACAATGAGCAGTTCTTC
TRBV25-1,.,TRBJ2-1,few,CASRGWFNEQFF,TGTGCCAGCAGGGGGTGGTTCAATGAGCAGTTCTTC
TRBV12-3/TRBV12-4,TRBD2,TRBJ2-3,many,CASISGTSIDTQYF,TGTGCCAGCATCTCCGGGACTAGCATAGATACGCAGTATTTT
TRBV5-4,TRBD2,TRBJ2-1,.,CASSVQRGAFSYNEQFF,TGTGCCAGCAGCGTTCAGCGGGGGGCCTTTTCCTACAATGAGCAGTTCTTC
TRBV10-3,.,TRBJ1-2,.,CAISATIGYGYTF,TGTGCCATCAGTGCGACGATTGGCTATGGCTACACCTTC
TRBV7-9,TRBD2,TRBJ2-3,few,CASSVGAGGTDTQYF,TGTGCCAGCAGCGTGGGGGCGGGAGGGACAGATACGCAGTATTTT